The rows below give T cell receptor beta chains drawn from one sample of a study of CD8+CD57+ T cells in acquired aplastic anemia. TCRdb processed the reads anew with MiXCR; each CDR3 protein has one entry. The sample consists of around 200,000 distinct CDR3 sequences, almost 50% of them appearing once. The sample comprised sorted CD4+, CD8+, or CD8+CD57+ T cells (not recorded which) from PBMCs. The receptor source for this set is a human donor with aplastic anemia. Each CDR3 is given with its conserved first and last residue. D genes are given only for firm matches. A row's size may be missing; if present it is once, few, many or a size class.

J gene	clone size	V gene	D gene	CDR3 protein	CDR3 DNA
TRBJ1-6	NA	TRBV10-2	NA	CASGPGNSPLHF	TGCGCCAGCGGCCCCGGGAATTCACCCCTCCACTTT
TRBJ2-1	many	TRBV19	NA	CASSSRISSYNEQFF	TGTGCCAGTAGTTCTAGGATTAGCTCCTACAATGAGCAGTTCTTC
TRBJ1-2	few	TRBV3-1	TRBD1	CASSQVKGQGYGYTF	TGTGCCAGCAGCCAAGTAAAGGGACAGGGCTATGGCTACACCTTC
TRBJ1-1	NA	TRBV15	TRBD1	CATSSGGQVLNTEAFF	TGTGCCACCAGCAGCGGGGGACAGGTACTGAACACTGAAGCTTTCTTT
TRBJ2-7	few	TRBV27	NA	CASSLGGPQGEQYF	TGTGCCAGCAGTTTGGGGGGGCCCCAGGGCGAGCAGTACTTC
TRBJ2-1	many	TRBV19	NA	CASTAGVVHNEQFF	TGTGCCAGTACTGCTGGAGTGGTCCACAATGAGCAGTTCTTC
TRBJ2-7	many	TRBV14	TRBD2	CASSQWEGEQYF	TGTGCCAGCAGCCAGTGGGAGGGGGAGCAGTACTTC
TRBJ1-2	NA	TRBV19	TRBD1	CASSMRGGSYGYTF	TGTGCCAGTAGTATGCGAGGGGGCAGTTATGGCTACACCTTC
TRBJ2-7	many	TRBV7-9	NA	CASSQLKGDSKQYF	TGTGCCAGCAGCCAACTAAAGGGGGACTCTAAGCAGTACTTC
TRBJ2-3	NA	TRBV10-3	NA	CAISEGARDTQYF	TGTGCCATCAGTGAGGGGGCCCGAGATACGCAGTATTTT
TRBJ1-5	many	TRBV28	NA	CASTTQGSNQPQHF	TGTGCCAGCACTACACAGGGCAGCAATCAGCCCCAGCATTTT
TRBJ2-3	NA	TRBV5-4	TRBD2	CASSFLAGGITDTQYF	TGTGCCAGCAGCTTCTTAGCGGGGGGGATCACAGATACGCAGTATTTT
TRBJ1-5	NA	TRBV20-1	NA	CSAPDSNQPQHF	TGCAGTGCGCCGGACAGCAATCAGCCCCAGCATTTT
TRBJ2-3	NA	TRBV25-1	NA	CASSEPGTSADTQYF	TGTGCCAGCAGTGAGCCCGGGACCAGCGCAGATACGCAGTATTTT
TRBJ1-1	NA	TRBV19	NA	CASSIDPRGRTEAFF	TGTGCCAGTAGTATAGACCCCAGGGGTCGCACTGAAGCTTTCTTT
TRBJ1-1	NA	TRBV6-1	NA	CASSEGQINTEAFF	TGTGCCAGCAGTGAAGGACAGATTAACACTGAAGCTTTCTTT
TRBJ2-3	few	TRBV19	NA	CAWSSGLTITDTQYF	TGTGCCTGGAGTTCAGGGCTCACAATCACAGATACGCAGTATTTT
TRBJ2-3	NA	TRBV14	NA	CASSQDRAGRDTQYF	TGTGCCAGCAGCCAAGATCGGGCAGGGAGGGATACGCAGTATTTT
TRBJ2-7	many	TRBV5-5	TRBD1	CASSIGQVWDEQYF	TGTGCCAGCAGCATCGGACAGGTCTGGGACGAGCAGTACTTC
TRBJ2-2	NA	TRBV20-1	TRBD2	CSARSVGGGLSGELVF	TGCAGTGCTAGATCGGTGGGCGGGGGGCTTTCAGGGGAGCTGGTTTTT
TRBJ2-5	once	TRBV5-1	NA	CASGPEGLGGETQYF	TGCGCCAGCGGACCGGAGGGGCTTGGGGGGGAGACCCAGTACTTC
TRBJ2-1	NA	TRBV7-6	NA	CASSYTQGPRNEQFF	TGTGCCAGCAGTTACACACAGGGACCGCGCAATGAGCAGTTCTTC
TRBJ1-1	NA	TRBV15	NA	CATSRDHGSEAFF	TGTGCCACCAGCAGAGATCACGGCAGTGAAGCTTTCTTT
TRBJ1-1	many	TRBV4-1	NA	CASSQGRGGGVGYTEAFF	TGCGCCAGCAGCCAAGGCCGAGGTGGAGGAGTAGGTTACACTGAAGCTTTCTTT
TRBJ1-2	many	TRBV7-3	TRBD1	CASSSGQGTGGYTF	TGTGCCAGCAGCTCGGGACAGGGAACTGGTGGCTACACCTTC
TRBJ1-2	NA	TRBV30	NA	CAWSEEAVYGYTF	TGTGCCTGGAGTGAGGAGGCGGTCTATGGCTACACCTTC
TRBJ2-2	NA	TRBV7-9	NA	CASSYGTGELFF	TGTGCCAGCAGCTATGGCACCGGGGAGCTGTTTTTT
TRBJ2-7	NA	TRBV7-8	NA	CASRRDVTQYF	TGTGCCAGCAGACGGGACGTTACGCAGTACTTC
TRBJ1-4	NA	TRBV15	NA	CATSNPGTNEKLFF	TGTGCCACCAGCAACCCAGGAACTAATGAAAAACTGTTTTTT
TRBJ2-3	NA	TRBV2	TRBD2	CASGPLAGDTDTQYF	TGTGCCAGCGGGCCCCTAGCGGGAGACACAGATACGCAGTATTTT
TRBJ2-5	many	TRBV12-3/TRBV12-4	TRBD2	CASSPDWRGGTQETQYF	TGTGCCAGCAGTCCCGACTGGCGCGGGGGGACTCAAGAGACCCAGTACTTC
TRBJ1-5	NA	TRBV20-1	NA	CSARGESYSNQPQHF	TGCAGTGCTAGAGGGGAAAGTTATAGCAATCAGCCCCAGCATTTT
TRBJ2-1	NA	TRBV29-1	TRBD2	CSVELAGGGDEQFF	TGCAGCGTTGAACTAGCGGGAGGGGGGGATGAGCAGTTCTTC
TRBJ2-7	NA	TRBV7-2	NA	CASSSQGSAYEQYF	TGTGCCAGCAGCTCACAGGGTTCGGCCTACGAGCAGTACTTC
TRBJ2-7	NA	TRBV5-1	NA	CASSLSLYESQYF	TGCGCCAGCAGCTTATCCCTCTACGAGTCGCAGTACTTC
TRBJ1-1	many	TRBV2	NA	CASSAWGGRETEAFF	TGTGCCAGCAGCGCCTGGGGGGGAAGGGAAACTGAAGCTTTCTTT
TRBJ1-4	NA	TRBV2	NA	CASSTGPVAEKLFF	TGTGCCAGCAGTACCGGACCGGTCGCAGAAAAACTGTTTTTT